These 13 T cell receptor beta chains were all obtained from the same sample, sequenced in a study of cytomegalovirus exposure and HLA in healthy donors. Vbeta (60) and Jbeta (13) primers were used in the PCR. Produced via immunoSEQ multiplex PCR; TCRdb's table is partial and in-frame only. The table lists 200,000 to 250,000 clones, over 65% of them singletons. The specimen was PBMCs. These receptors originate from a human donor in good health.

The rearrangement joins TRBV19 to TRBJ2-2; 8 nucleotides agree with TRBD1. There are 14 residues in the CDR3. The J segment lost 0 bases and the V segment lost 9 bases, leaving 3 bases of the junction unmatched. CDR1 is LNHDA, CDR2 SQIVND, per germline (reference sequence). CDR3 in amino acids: CARTDRANTGELFF. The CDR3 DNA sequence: TGTGCCAGGACGGACAGGGCGAACACCGGGGAGCTGTTTTTT.

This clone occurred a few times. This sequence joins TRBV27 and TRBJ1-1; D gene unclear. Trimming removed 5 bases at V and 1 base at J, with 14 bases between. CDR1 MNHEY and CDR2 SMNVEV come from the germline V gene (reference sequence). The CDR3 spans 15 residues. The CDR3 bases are TGTGCCAGCAGTCTCTTCTCCCAGGAGAACACTGAAGCTTTCTTT. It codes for CASSLFSQENTEAFF.

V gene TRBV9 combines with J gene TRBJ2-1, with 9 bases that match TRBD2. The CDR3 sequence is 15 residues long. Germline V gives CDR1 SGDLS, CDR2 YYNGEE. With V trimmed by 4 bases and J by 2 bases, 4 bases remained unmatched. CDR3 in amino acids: CASSIAGVPYNEQFF. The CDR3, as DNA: TGTGCCAGCAGCATAGCGGGAGTCCCCTACAATGAGCAGTTCTTC.

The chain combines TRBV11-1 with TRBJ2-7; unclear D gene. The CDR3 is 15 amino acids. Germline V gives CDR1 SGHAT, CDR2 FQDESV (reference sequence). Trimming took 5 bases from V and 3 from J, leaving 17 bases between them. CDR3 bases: TGTGCCAGCAGCACCCGAGGTCGGCAGATCTACGAGCAGTACTTC. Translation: CASSTRGRQIYEQYF.

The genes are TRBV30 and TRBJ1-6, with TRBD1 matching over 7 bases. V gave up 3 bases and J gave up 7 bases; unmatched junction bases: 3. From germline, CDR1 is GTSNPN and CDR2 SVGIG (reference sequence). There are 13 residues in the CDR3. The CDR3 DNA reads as TGTGCCTGGAGGACAGGGAGCAATTCACCCCTCCACTTT. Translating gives CAWRTGSNSPLHF.

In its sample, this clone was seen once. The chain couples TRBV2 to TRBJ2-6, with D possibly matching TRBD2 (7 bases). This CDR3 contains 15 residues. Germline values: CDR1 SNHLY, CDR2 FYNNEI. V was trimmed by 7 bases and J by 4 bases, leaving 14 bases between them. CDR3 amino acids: CASTLGGTGANVLTF. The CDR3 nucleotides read TGTGCCAGCACCCTGGGGGGGACAGGGGCCAACGTCCTGACTTTC.

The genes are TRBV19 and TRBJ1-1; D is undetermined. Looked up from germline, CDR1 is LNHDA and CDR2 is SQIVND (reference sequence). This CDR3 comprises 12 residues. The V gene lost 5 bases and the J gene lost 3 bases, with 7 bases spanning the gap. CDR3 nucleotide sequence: TGTGCCAGTAGTTCCCCGGACACTGAAGCTTTCTTT. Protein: CASSSPDTEAFF.

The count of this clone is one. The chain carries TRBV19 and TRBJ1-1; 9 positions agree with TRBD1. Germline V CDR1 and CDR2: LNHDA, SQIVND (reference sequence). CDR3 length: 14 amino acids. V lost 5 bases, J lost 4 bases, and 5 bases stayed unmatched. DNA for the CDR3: TGTGCCAGTAGTCACAGGGGGCTGTTCACTGAAGCTTTCTTT. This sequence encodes CASSHRGLFTEAFF.

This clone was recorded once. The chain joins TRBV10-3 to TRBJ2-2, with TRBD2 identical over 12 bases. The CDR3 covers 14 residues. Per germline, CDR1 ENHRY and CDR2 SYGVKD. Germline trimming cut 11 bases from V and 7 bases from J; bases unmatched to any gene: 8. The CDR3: CAAASGRADGELFF. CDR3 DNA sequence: TGTGCCGCCGCTAGCGGGAGGGCCGACGGGGAGCTGTTTTTT.

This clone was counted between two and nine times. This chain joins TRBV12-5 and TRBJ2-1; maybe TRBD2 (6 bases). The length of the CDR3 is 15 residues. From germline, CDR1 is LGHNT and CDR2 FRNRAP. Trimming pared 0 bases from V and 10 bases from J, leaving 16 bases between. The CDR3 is CASGLVIGGVGEQFF. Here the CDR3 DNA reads TGTGCTAGTGGTTTGGTAATTGGCGGGGTTGGGGAGCAGTTCTTC.

The CDR3 DNA is TGTGCCAGCTCTCTGACTTTATCCGGGGAGCTGTTTTTT. Residues: CASSLTLSGELFF. V and J are TRBV18 and TRBJ2-2; D uncertain. V dropped 6 bases and J dropped 6 bases, with 11 bases sitting between them. The CDR3 extends over 13 amino acids. The germline gives CDR1 KGHSH, CDR2 LQKENI. The full variable domain, with the rest looked up from reference TRBV18 and TRBJ2-2, is NAGVMQNPRHLVRRRGQEARLRCSPMKGHSHVYWYRQLPEEGLKFMVYLQKENIIDESGMPKERFSAEFPKEGPSILRIQQVVRGDSAAYFCASSLTLSGELFFGEGSRLTVL.

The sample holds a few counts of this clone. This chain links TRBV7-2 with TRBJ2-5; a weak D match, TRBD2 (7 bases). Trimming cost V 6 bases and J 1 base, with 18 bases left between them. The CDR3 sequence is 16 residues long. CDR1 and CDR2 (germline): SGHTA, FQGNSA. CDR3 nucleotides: TGTGCCAGCAGGGGCCCCCGGGGGGCCACCCAAGAGACCCAGTACTTC. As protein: CASRGPRGATQETQYF. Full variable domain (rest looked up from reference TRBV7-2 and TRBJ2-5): GAGVSQSPSNKVTEKGKDVELRCDPISGHTALYWYRQSLGQGLEFLIYFQGNSAPDKSGLPSDRFSAERTGGSVSTLTIQRTQQEDSAVYLCASRGPRGATQETQYFGPGTRLLVL.

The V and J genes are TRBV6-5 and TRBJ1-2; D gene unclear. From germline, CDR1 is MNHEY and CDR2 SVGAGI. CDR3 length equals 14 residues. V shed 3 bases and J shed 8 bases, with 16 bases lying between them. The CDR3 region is CASSYGQALAGYTF. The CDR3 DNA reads TGTGCCAGCAGTTATGGGCAGGCATTGGCGGGCTACACCTTC.